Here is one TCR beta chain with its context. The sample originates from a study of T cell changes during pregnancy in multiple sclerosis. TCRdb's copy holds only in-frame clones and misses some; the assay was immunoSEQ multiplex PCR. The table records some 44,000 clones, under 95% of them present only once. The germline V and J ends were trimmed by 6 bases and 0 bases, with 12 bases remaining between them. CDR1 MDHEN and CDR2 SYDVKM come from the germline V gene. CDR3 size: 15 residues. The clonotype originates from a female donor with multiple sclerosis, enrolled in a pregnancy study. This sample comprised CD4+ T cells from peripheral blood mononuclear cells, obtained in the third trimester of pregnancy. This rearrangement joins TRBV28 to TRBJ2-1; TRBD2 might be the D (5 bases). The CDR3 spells CASSRSGSSYNEQFF. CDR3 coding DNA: TGTGCCAGCAGCCGCAGTGGGAGCTCCTACAATGAGCAGTTCTTC.